This T cell receptor beta chain derives from a study of molecular identifiers for immune sequencing clone quantification. Whole-study findings and limits: Barcodes shared by identical TCR molecules could lead to underestimated sizes of highly expanded clones.

Listed TCR primers and previously described methods were used for bulk TCR libraries. TCRdb reanalysed the PCR reads using MiXCR and keeps one entry per CDR3 protein. The repertoire consists of 400,000 to 600,000 distinct CDR3 sequences, with around 23% occurring once and the leading ten covering 0.7% to 0.9%. This clonotype was picked up one time. What it binds is unknown. Libraries for naive CD8 T cells, which were made from approximately 20,000 to 980,000 sorted cells, drew on 10%, 30% or 50% of the RNA. As CD8+CD4-CCR7+CD45RA+ cells, naive CD8 T cells were sorted. Source material: naive CD8+ T cells from blood, with Jurkat cell RNA spiked in. Subset meaning: FACS-sorted CD8+CD4-CCR7+CD45RA+ naive T cells. The sequence derives from a human donor in good health. Some libraries in this study had Jurkat cell RNA spiked in.

In DNA form, the CDR3 reads TGCGCCAGCAGCCAAGTGGCTAGCGGAGCCTACAATGAGCAGTTCTTC. It yields the protein CASSQVASGAYNEQFF. The chain carries TRBV4-1 and TRBJ2-1; 7 positions agree with TRBD2. V trimming: 1 base; J trimming: 2 bases; junction bases outside the gene matches: 5. Germline CDR1 is MGHRA and CDR2 is YSYEKL. There are 16 residues in the CDR3.